These 19 T cell receptor beta chains share one sample of origin, sequenced in a study of CD8 T cells in ankylosing spondylitis. TCRdb analysed the 5' RACE reads with MiXCR anew, one entry per CDR3 protein. The sample has 250,000 to 400,000 distinct CDR3 sequences; around 10% are singletons. Input material: blood, either unsorted or a sorted T cell fraction (not recorded which). The receptors come from a female donor with ankylosing spondylitis or in good health (not recorded which).

This clonotype has just a few counts. The chain couples TRBV12-3 or TRBV12-4 to TRBJ1-1; TRBD1 aligns across 7 bases. This CDR3 has 15 amino acids. After removal of 6 bases from V and 5 bases from J, the junction contained 12 bases not matched to a gene. In DNA, the CDR3 is TGTGCCAGCAGCCCTGAACAGGGGTGGGGTACTGAAGCTTTCTTT. Translating it yields CASSPEQGWGTEAFF.

This clonotype was counted ten times or more. The chain uses TRBV5-1 and TRBJ2-5, with D unclear. Per the germline V gene, CDR1 is SGHRS and CDR2 is YFSETQ. The CDR3 length is 16 residues. Trimming took 0 bases from V and 4 from J, leaving 16 bases between them. The CDR3 is CASSLAPQPSGETQYF. CDR3 DNA: TGCGCCAGCAGCTTGGCCCCGCAACCATCAGGAGAGACCCAGTACTTC.

In this sample, this clonotype turned up many times. The chain recombines TRBV20-1 with TRBJ1-6, with D tentatively TRBD1 (5 bases). This CDR3 region has 17 residues. Germline CDR1 is DFQATT and CDR2 is SNEGSKA (reference sequence). V was shortened by 1 base and J by 6 bases, with 19 bases between the two germline ends. In DNA, the CDR3 is TGCAGTGCTAGAGGAATTATGACGGGACCGAGTAATTCACCCCTCCACTTT. Amino acids: CSARGIMTGPSNSPLHF.

This clonotype has just a few counts. The chain has TRBV20-1 and TRBJ2-1; 10 positions match TRBD2. V lost 6 bases to trimming and J lost 7 bases; unmatched junction nucleotides: 6. The CDR3 runs to 13 residues. CDR1 is DFQATT, CDR2 SNEGSKA, per germline (reference sequence). Here the CDR3 reads CSATGLASNEQFF. CDR3 in DNA: TGCAGTGCAACGGGACTAGCGTCGAATGAGCAGTTCTTC.

This clonotype appeared many times. J is TRBJ2-3 and V is TRBV7-2, with D maybe TRBD2 (6 bases). Between the trimmed V and J ends, which lost 1 base and 9 bases, there was a span of 8 bases. The CDR3 runs to 12 residues. Germline V gene sequence: CDR1 SGHTA, CDR2 FQGNSA. CDR3 loop: CASSLVTSTQYF. CDR3 sequence (DNA): TGTGCCAGCAGCTTAGTAACTAGCACGCAGTATTTT.

This clonotype has a count of ten or more. In DNA, the CDR3 is TGTGCCAGCAGCCCGGTTTACGATGAGCAGTTCTTC. Protein: CASSPVYDEQFF. The chain is built from TRBV7-9 and TRBJ2-1; D is ambiguous. This CDR3 has 12 residues. Looked up from germline, CDR1 is SEHNR and CDR2 is FQNEAQ (reference sequence). Between the trimmed V and J ends, which lost 5 bases and 8 bases, there was a span of 10 bases. Using reference TRBV7-9 and TRBJ2-1 for the parts outside the CDR3, the full variable domain is DTGVSQNPRHKITKRGQNVTFRCDPISEHNRLYWYRQTLGQGPEFLTYFQNEAQLEKSRLLSDRFSAERPKGSFSTLEIQRTEQGDSAMYLCASSPVYDEQFFGPGTRLTVL.

This clonotype came up many times. The V and J genes are TRBV12-3 or TRBV12-4 and TRBJ2-3; maybe TRBD1 (5 bases). The ends were cut back, 8 bases at V and 2 bases at J, with 14 bases in the middle. The CDR3 consists of 14 residues. CDR3: CASRRGRDTDTQYF. The DNA of the CDR3 is TGTGCCAGCCGTAGGGGCAGGGACACAGATACGCAGTATTTT.

Of note for this clonotype: One base away lies a much larger clone, so this may be a sequencing read error. The rearrangement joins TRBV3-1 to TRBJ2-2, with TRBD2 matching over 7 bases. The CDR3 runs to 17 residues. The J segment lost 4 bases and the V segment lost 8 bases, leaving 16 bases of the junction unmatched. Germline CDR1 is LGHDT and CDR2 is YNNKEL (reference sequence). For the CDR3, the DNA is TGTGCCAGCTGCCTAAGGCCAGCGGGACCGGGCACCGGGGAGCTGTTTTTT. It codes for CASCLRPAGPGTGELFF.

This clonotype was counted only a few times. The chain has TRBV11-2 and TRBJ2-1; 10 bases fit TRBD2. This CDR3 region has 17 residues. Germline-derived CDR1 and CDR2 are SGHAT and FQNNGV. Trimming took 1 base from V and 2 from J; bases not matched to a gene: 5. CDR3 bases: TGTGCCAGCAGCTTAGGAACCCTAGCGGGAGCCTACAATGAGCAGTTCTTC. This gives the protein CASSLGTLAGAYNEQFF.

This clonotype was observed at least ten times. This chain joins TRBV15 and TRBJ2-7, with 11 positions matching TRBD2. Germline lookup yields CDR1 LNHNV and CDR2 YYDKDF (reference sequence). CDR3 length equals 15 residues. The V gene end was trimmed by 4 bases and the J gene end by 5 bases; junction bases not matched to a gene: 7. The CDR3 sequence is CATSKGTSGRDEQYF. The CDR3 nucleotides are TGTGCCACCAGCAAGGGCACTAGCGGGAGAGACGAGCAGTACTTC.

The chain has TRBV12-3 or TRBV12-4 and TRBJ1-2; D gene ambiguous. Trimming removed 1 base from V and 0 bases from J, with 9 bases in between. This CDR3 comprises 15 residues. The CDR3 DNA follows: TGTGCCAGCAGTTTAGGAGGGAGAGCTAACTATGGCTACACCTTC. Amino acids: CASSLGGRANYGYTF.

This clonotype has ten or more counts. The gene calls are TRBV6-2 or TRBV6-3 and TRBJ2-7; no reliable D call. This CDR3 contains 14 residues. Trimming pared 2 bases from V and 2 bases from J, leaving 10 bases between. The V gene's germline CDR1 is MNHEY and CDR2 SVGEGT. CDR3 DNA sequence: TGTGCCAGCAGTTACGCGACGGTGACCTACGAGCAGTACTTC. Protein: CASSYATVTYEQYF.

This chain connects TRBV7-2 to TRBJ2-1; D might be TRBD1 (5 bases). V was shortened by 6 bases and J by 2 bases, with 17 bases between the two germline ends. The CDR3 is 16 residues long. Germline CDR1 and CDR2: SGHTA and FQGNSA. This chain's CDR3 is CASSPPGALPYNEQFF. CDR3 bases: TGTGCCAGCAGTCCACCTGGGGCGTTACCCTACAATGAGCAGTTCTTC.

This clonotype is a singleton in its sample. A read error may explain this, as a much larger clone is one base away. The genes are TRBV7-2 and TRBJ1-1, with D unclear. CDR1 and CDR2 from the germline V gene are SGHTA and FQGNSA. The CDR3 has 16 residues. CDR3 DNA: TGTGCCAGCCGCTTAGCGCTTATCTCCTTGAACACTGAAGCTTTCTTT. This codes for CASRLALISLNTEAFF.

This clonotype was found a few times. V and J are TRBV5-1 and TRBJ1-1, with D possibly being TRBD1 (5 bases). Trimming took off 0 bases at V and 0 bases at J, with 9 bases between the two ends. CDR1 is SGHRS and CDR2 is YFSETQ in the germline V gene. There are 15 residues in the CDR3. CDR3 in DNA: TGCGCCAGCAGCTTGGGAGGGGCACTGAACACTGAAGCTTTCTTT. Its protein is CASSLGGALNTEAFF.

This chain links TRBV12-3 or TRBV12-4 with TRBJ1-5; 7 bases line up with TRBD1. This CDR3 contains 15 residues. V lost 5 bases, J lost 6 bases, and 10 bases stayed unmatched. The CDR3 sequence: CASSPPQGVGQPQHF. CDR3 sequence (DNA): TGTGCCAGCAGTCCCCCGCAGGGGGTGGGTCAGCCCCAGCATTTT.

The chain is built from TRBV20-1 and TRBJ2-7; TRBD2 aligns across 8 bases. Losses at the gene ends were 5 bases for V and 5 bases for J; bases not matched to a gene: 11. The germline V gene encodes CDR1 DFQATT and CDR2 SNEGSKA (reference sequence). This CDR3 contains 14 residues. The CDR3 nucleotides read TGCAGTGCTGGTAGACCGGGAGGGCAGGACGAGCAGTACTTC. This translates into CSAGRPGGQDEQYF.

In this sample, this clonotype turned up many times. Here the CDR3 reads CASSLLVGLTNTEAFF. The DNA of the CDR3 is TGTGCCAGTAGTCTACTGGTGGGGTTAACGAACACTGAAGCTTTCTTT. The chain joins TRBV19 to TRBJ1-1; D not resolved. The CDR3 spans 16 residues. V was pared by 5 bases and J by 1 base, with 17 bases between. Germline CDR1 LNHDA, CDR2 SQIVND (reference sequence).

Ten or more counts support this clonotype. The chain employs TRBV27 and TRBJ1-2, with D uncertain. Looked up from germline, CDR1 is MNHEY and CDR2 is SMNVEV (reference sequence). Trimming removed 3 bases at V and 2 bases at J, with 7 bases between. This CDR3 comprises 13 residues. The CDR3 DNA is TGTGCCAGCAGTTTTCGATCCAACTATGGCTACACCTTC. Encoded protein: CASSFRSNYGYTF.